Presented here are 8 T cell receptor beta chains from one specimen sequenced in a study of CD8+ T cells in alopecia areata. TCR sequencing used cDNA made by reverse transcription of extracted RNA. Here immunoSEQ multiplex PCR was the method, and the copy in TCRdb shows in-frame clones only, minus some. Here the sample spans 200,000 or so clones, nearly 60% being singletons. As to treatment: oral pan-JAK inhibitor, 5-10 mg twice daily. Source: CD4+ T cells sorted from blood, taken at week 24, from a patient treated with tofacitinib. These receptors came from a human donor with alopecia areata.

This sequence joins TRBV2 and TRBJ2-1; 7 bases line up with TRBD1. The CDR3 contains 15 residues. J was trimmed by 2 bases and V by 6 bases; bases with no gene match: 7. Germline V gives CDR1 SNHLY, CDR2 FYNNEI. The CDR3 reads CASRRQGRPYNEQFF. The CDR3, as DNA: TGTGCCAGCAGACGACAGGGCCGGCCCTACAATGAGCAGTTCTTC.

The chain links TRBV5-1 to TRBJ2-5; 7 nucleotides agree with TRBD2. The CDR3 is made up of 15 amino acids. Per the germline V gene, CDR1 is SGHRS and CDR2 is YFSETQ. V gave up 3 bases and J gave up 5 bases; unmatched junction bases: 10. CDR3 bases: TGCGCCAGCAGCTCCCTGGGGAGGGGCGCGGAGACCCAGTACTTC. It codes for CASSSLGRGAETQYF.

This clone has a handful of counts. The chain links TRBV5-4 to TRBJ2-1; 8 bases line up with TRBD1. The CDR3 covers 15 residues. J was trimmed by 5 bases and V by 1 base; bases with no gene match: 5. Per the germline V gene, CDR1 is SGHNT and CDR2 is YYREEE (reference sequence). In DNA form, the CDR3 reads TGTGCCAGCAGCTTGCAAGGACAGGGAAACAATGAGCAGTTCTTC. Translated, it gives CASSLQGQGNNEQFF.

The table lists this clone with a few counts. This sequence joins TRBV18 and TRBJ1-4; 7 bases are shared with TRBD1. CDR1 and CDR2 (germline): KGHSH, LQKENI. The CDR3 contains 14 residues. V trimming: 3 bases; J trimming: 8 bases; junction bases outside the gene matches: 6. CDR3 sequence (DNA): TGTGCCAGCTCACCGCGACAGGGAGAGGAAAAACTGTTTTTT. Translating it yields CASSPRQGEEKLFF.

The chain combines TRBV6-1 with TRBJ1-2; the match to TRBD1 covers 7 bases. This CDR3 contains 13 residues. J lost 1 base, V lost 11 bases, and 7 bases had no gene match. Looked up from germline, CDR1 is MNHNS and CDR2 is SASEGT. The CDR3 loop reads CAASGQDNYGYTF. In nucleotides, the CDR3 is TGTGCCGCATCAGGACAGGATAACTATGGCTACACCTTC.

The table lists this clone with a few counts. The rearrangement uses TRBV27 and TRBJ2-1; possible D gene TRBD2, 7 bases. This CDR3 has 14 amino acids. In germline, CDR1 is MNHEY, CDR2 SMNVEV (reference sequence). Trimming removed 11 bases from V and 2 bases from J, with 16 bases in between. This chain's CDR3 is CAVRGLAAYNEQFF. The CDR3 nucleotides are TGTGCCGTGCGGGGGCTAGCGGCCTACAATGAGCAGTTCTTC.

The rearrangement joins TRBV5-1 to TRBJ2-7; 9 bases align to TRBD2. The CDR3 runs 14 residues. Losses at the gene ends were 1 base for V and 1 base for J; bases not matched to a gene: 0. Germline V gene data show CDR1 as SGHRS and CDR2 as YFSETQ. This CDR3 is CASSLSGRSYEQYF. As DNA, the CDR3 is TGCGCCAGCAGCTTGAGCGGGAGGTCCTACGAGCAGTACTTC.

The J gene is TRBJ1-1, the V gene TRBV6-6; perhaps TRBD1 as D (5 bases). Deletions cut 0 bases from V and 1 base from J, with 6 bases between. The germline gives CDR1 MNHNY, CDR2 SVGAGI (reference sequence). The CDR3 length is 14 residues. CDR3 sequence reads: CASSYSTANTEAFF. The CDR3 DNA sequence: TGTGCCAGCAGTTACTCGACAGCGAACACTGAAGCTTTCTTT.